The following is a T cell receptor (beta chain) sequence with its context. The method was immunoSEQ multiplex PCR; TCRdb's version includes in-frame clones alone and lacks a portion of them. Of 250,000 to 300,000 clones listed, around 90% are singletons. The CDR3 consists of 14 residues. The germline gives CDR1 SGHTA, CDR2 FQGNSA. Trimming took 5 bases from V and 6 from J; bases not matched to a gene: 8. The data were obtained in a study of blood T cell repertoires in COVID-19. Sequencing input: PBMCs or T cells enriched from blood (not recorded which). This sequence joins TRBV7-2 and TRBJ2-3, with 7 bases fitting TRBD2. This clonotype was obtained from a woman aged 25 to 39 who had recovered from COVID-19. DNA of the CDR3: TGTGCCAGCAGCCGGGTCGGGGGGTTGGATACGCAGTATTTT. This translates into CASSRVGGLDTQYF.